This T cell receptor beta chain is drawn from a study of T cell responses to AZD1222 COVID-19 vaccine. Study results and limitations: Close to half of spike-specific TCRs reportedly recognize unmutated variant regions. Along spike, vaccine-associated CD4 TCRs were found throughout, with dominance at 160-218 and 743-854.

Using immunoSEQ multiplex PCR, the repertoire was profiled, and TCRdb retains in-frame clones only, with some absent. This table holds roughly 120,000 clones, roughly nine tenths found once. For this clone: The target antigen is unknown.

This sequence was found in an adult in good health. Sequenced material: peripheral blood, taken on day 0 of AZD1222 vaccination.

CDR3 DNA sequence: TGTGCCAGCGGCCTGGGGGCGAGCGGCATTCAGTACTTC. It specifies CASGLGASGIQYF. The gene calls are TRBV6-2 or TRBV6-3 and TRBJ2-4; tentatively, D is TRBD1 (6 bases). Per the germline V gene, CDR1 is MNHEY and CDR2 is SVGEGT. V gave up 8 bases and J gave up 9 bases, with 17 bases separating them. CDR3 length: 13 amino acids.